Following are 26 T cell receptor beta chains from one sample sequenced in a study of OX40 agonist ivuxolimab in advanced cancers. TCRdb keeps only in-frame clones here, not all; method: immunoSEQ multiplex PCR. Of fewer than 100,000 clones listed, around 82% were seen once; the top ten hold around 0.76%. The specimen was CD4+ or CD8+ T cells sorted from blood, collected in a trial of the OX40 agonist ivuxolimab. The receptors were sampled from an adult with an advanced solid tumor such as melanoma, head and neck, liver or kidney cancer.

This sequence joins TRBV5-3 and TRBJ2-1; TRBD2 matches at 11 bases. TRBV5-3 qualifies as an ORF whose function is uncertain. J was trimmed by 6 bases and V by 5 bases; bases with no gene match: 7. The CDR3 sequence is 15 residues long. This CDR3 reads CARRLLAGEINEQFF. CDR3 DNA sequence: TGTGCCAGAAGGCTACTAGCGGGAGAGATCAATGAGCAGTTCTTC.

This clone occurred a few times. The V call is TRBV18, the J call TRBJ2-7; D unresolved. The V and J ends lost 0 bases and 3 bases respectively, with 12 bases between them. This CDR3 has 15 amino acids. CDR1 is KGHSH, CDR2 LQKENI, per germline. The chain's CDR3 is CASSPPVGTLYEQYF. The CDR3 region has the DNA TGTGCCAGCTCACCACCCGTGGGTACACTCTACGAGCAGTACTTC.

V usage is TRBV5-6 and J usage is TRBJ2-7, with 9 bases fitting TRBD1. CDR1 is SGHDT, CDR2 YYEEEE, per germline. This CDR3 is built from 15 residues. Losses at the gene ends were 3 bases for V and 5 bases for J; bases not matched to a gene: 9. The CDR3 DNA reads as TGTGCCAGCAGCTGGCTCCCGGGACAGGGTAACGAGCAGTACTTC. It codes for CASSWLPGQGNEQYF.

The chain combines TRBV18 with TRBJ1-3; 8 positions agree with TRBD1. The germline CDR1 and CDR2 sequences are KGHSH and LQKENI. The CDR3 contains 16 residues. Losses at the gene ends were 4 bases for V and 2 bases for J; bases not matched to a gene: 7. CDR3 region: CASSLSTGGTGNTIYF. The DNA for the CDR3 is TGTGCCAGCTCACTTTCAACAGGGGGAACTGGAAACACCATATATTTT.

The V gene is TRBV7-2, the J gene TRBJ2-5; 8 bases are a match to TRBD2. The CDR3 runs 14 residues. V shed 5 bases, J shed 6 bases, and the junction held 8 bases outside the gene matches. Germline V gives CDR1 SGHTA, CDR2 FQGNSA. The CDR3 region is CASSPGLGTQTQYF. CDR3 bases: TGTGCCAGCAGCCCGGGACTAGGGACGCAGACCCAGTACTTC.

The chain links TRBV10-3 to TRBJ2-5, with 7 bases fitting TRBD1. V lost 0 bases to trimming and J lost 9 bases; unmatched junction nucleotides: 10. Germline CDR1 reads ENHRY; CDR2 reads SYGVKD. The CDR3 extends over 15 amino acids. CDR3 residues: CAISESTGPQKAQYF. CDR3 DNA sequence: TGTGCCATCAGTGAGTCGACAGGGCCCCAAAAGGCCCAGTACTTC.

This chain links TRBV5-1 with TRBJ2-3, with D unresolved. CDR3 length: 14 residues. The germline CDR1 and CDR2 sequences are SGHRS and YFSETQ. Trimming pared 4 bases from V and 2 bases from J, leaving 11 bases between. CDR3 residues: CASSPMDNTDTQYF. In DNA, the CDR3 is TGCGCCAGCAGCCCCATGGATAACACAGATACGCAGTATTTT.

Here the CDR3 reads CASSTARDTQYF. The CDR3 bases are TGTGCCAGCAGCACGGCGCGGGATACGCAGTATTTT. V usage is TRBV5-4 and J usage is TRBJ2-3; D not certain. V lost 4 bases and J 6 bases, leaving 9 bases between the germline ends. The CDR3 length is 12 residues. Germline V gene sequence: CDR1 SGHNT, CDR2 YYREEE (reference sequence).

The chain combines TRBV5-1 with TRBJ1-2, with D possibly TRBD1 on 5 matching bases. This CDR3 region has 14 residues. V was pared by 1 base and J by 6 bases, with 13 bases between. From germline, CDR1 is SGHRS and CDR2 YFSETQ. The CDR3 loop is CASSLSSGPDGYTF. CDR3 DNA: TGCGCCAGCAGCTTGTCGTCGGGGCCGGATGGCTACACCTTC. The full variable domain, rest sourced from reference TRBV5-1 and TRBJ1-2, is KAGVTQTPRYLIKTRGQQVTLSCSPISGHRSVSWYQQTPGQGLQFLFEYFSETQRNKGNFPGRFSGRQFSNSRSEMNVSTLELGDSALYLCASSLSSGPDGYTFGSGTRLTVV.

The V call is TRBV19, the J call TRBJ1-1; TRBD1 is a possible D gene (5 bases). V lost 3 bases, J lost 11 bases, and 13 bases lay in between. The CDR3 consists of 12 residues. The germline V gene encodes CDR1 LNHDA and CDR2 SQIVND (reference sequence). The CDR3, as DNA: TGTGCCAGTAGTATCCGATTGGGGGTGGCTTTCTTT. Protein sequence: CASSIRLGVAFF. Drawing the rest from reference TRBV19 and TRBJ1-1, the complete variable domain is DGGITQSPKYLFRKEGQNVTLSCEQNLNHDAMYWYRQDPGQGLRLIYYSQIVNDFQKGDIAEGYSVSREKKESFPLTVTSAQKNPTAFYLCASSIRLGVAFFGQGTRLTVV.

The V call is TRBV27, the J call TRBJ1-2, with TRBD1 matching 7 bases. Trimming removed 6 bases from V and 5 bases from J; junction bases left unmatched: 12. Germline loops: CDR1 MNHEY, CDR2 SMNVEV (reference sequence). The CDR3 is made up of 15 amino acids. This CDR3 is CASRPTRQGRYGYTF. CDR3 sequence (DNA): TGTGCCAGCAGGCCCACCCGACAGGGAAGGTATGGCTACACCTTC.

The chain links TRBV7-7 to TRBJ1-3; D not resolved. Trimming took off 4 bases at V and 1 base at J, with 11 bases between the two ends. The CDR3 length is 15 residues. In germline, CDR1 is SSHAT, CDR2 FNYEAQ (reference sequence). This CDR3 reads CASSSNSESGNTIYF. The CDR3 DNA reads TGTGCCAGCAGCTCGAACAGCGAGTCTGGAAACACCATATATTTT.

As to this clone: The germline gene is not matched at one end of the junction; a read error may be the cause. The gene calls are TRBV30 and TRBJ2-7; D might be TRBD1 (5 bases). The CDR3 covers 11 residues. The germline CDR1 and CDR2 sequences are GTSNPN and SVGIG (reference sequence). CDR3 in DNA: TGTGCCTGGGGTGTACAGGTCGAGCAGTACTTC. This sequence encodes CAWGVQVEQYF.

J is TRBJ2-7 and V is TRBV5-6; 9 nucleotides line up with TRBD2. The germline V gene has CDR1 SGHDT and CDR2 YYEEEE. Unmatched junction bases numbered 6, after V lost 3 bases and J lost 2 bases. This CDR3 is built from 15 residues. The CDR3 loop is CASSWAAGGTYEQYF. In DNA form, the CDR3 reads TGTGCCAGCAGCTGGGCAGCGGGAGGCACCTACGAGCAGTACTTC.

The chain is built from TRBV7-2 and TRBJ2-2; D possibly uses TRBD1 or TRBD2 (5 bases each). Germline-derived CDR1 and CDR2 are SGHTA and FQGNSA. The CDR3 has 15 residues. V shed 3 bases and J shed 3 bases, with 11 bases lying between them. The CDR3 DNA is TGTGCCAGCAGCTTCCGAGGGGCTGACACCGGGGAGCTGTTTTTT. This codes for CASSFRGADTGELFF.

V gene TRBV4-1 combines with J gene TRBJ2-1, with TRBD2 matching over 11 bases. Germline assignment: CDR1 MGHRA and CDR2 YSYEKL. Losses at the gene ends were 0 bases for V and 4 bases for J; bases not matched to a gene: 8. This CDR3 region has 18 residues. This CDR3 is CASSQDSPTSGTYNEQFF. The CDR3 coding sequence is TGCGCCAGCAGCCAAGATTCCCCGACTAGCGGGACATACAATGAGCAGTTCTTC.

This chain connects TRBV7-9 to TRBJ1-6; weak D call: TRBD1 (6 bases). Germline V gene sequence: CDR1 SEHNR, CDR2 FQNEAQ (reference sequence). This CDR3 is built from 16 residues. V was cut by 5 bases and J by 6 bases, with 17 bases left in between. CDR3 sequence reads: CASSPRAGEFNSPLHF. The CDR3, as DNA: TGTGCCAGCAGCCCACGGGCAGGGGAGTTTAATTCACCCCTCCACTTT.

As regards this clone: One end of the junction varies from germline; a read error may be responsible. The rearrangement links TRBV28 to TRBJ2-7, with D tentatively TRBD1 (7 bases). The CDR3 totals 13 residues. In germline, CDR1 is MDHEN, CDR2 SYDVKM. CDR3 sequence (DNA): TGTGCCAGCAGTGAGCCGGGACAGCTAAAGGGACTCTTC. Amino acid sequence: CASSEPGQLKGLF.

V is TRBV6-1 and J is TRBJ2-1; 10 bases map to TRBD2. The CDR3 runs to 14 residues. With V trimmed by 6 bases and J by 9 bases, 8 bases remained unmatched. Germline CDR1 reads MNHNS; CDR2 reads SASEGT. The CDR3 loop is CASSLAGGSTEQFF. The CDR3 DNA sequence: TGTGCCAGCAGCTTAGCGGGAGGAAGTACTGAGCAGTTCTTC.

CDR3 sequence reads: CASSPGTSGGLPPSDTQYF. For the CDR3, the DNA is TGTGCCAGCAGCCCGGGGACTAGCGGGGGGCTCCCCCCTTCCGATACGCAGTATTTT. The chain is built from TRBV4-2 and TRBJ2-3, with TRBD2 matching over 15 bases. Losses at the gene ends were 4 bases for V and 6 bases for J; bases not matched to a gene: 14. The CDR3 has 19 amino acids. Germline V lookup: CDR1 LGHNA, CDR2 YNFKEQ.

The V call is TRBV28, the J call TRBJ2-1, with TRBD2 identical over 8 bases. The J segment lost 7 bases and the V segment lost 6 bases, leaving 8 bases of the junction unmatched. From germline, CDR1 is MDHEN and CDR2 SYDVKM. The CDR3 is made up of 14 amino acids. The CDR3 is CASRVGGAGNEQFF. CDR3 DNA: TGTGCCAGCAGAGTCGGGGGGGCGGGTAATGAGCAGTTCTTC.

This sequence joins TRBV12-2 and TRBJ2-7; the D call TRBD1 from the table was never checked on the DNA. TRBV12-2 counts as a pseudogene. CDR3 length: 15 residues. In nucleotides, the CDR3 is TGTGCAAGTCGCTTAGATGCAGGGTATACGTACGAGCAGTACTTC. It is translated as CASRLDAGYTYEQYF.

V usage is TRBV25-1 and J usage is TRBJ2-5, with D possibly TRBD1 on 5 matching bases. Germline loops: CDR1 MGHDK, CDR2 SYGVNS. Deletions cut 6 bases from V and 1 base from J, with 6 bases between. This CDR3 has 12 residues. CDR3: CASRQGQETQYF. The CDR3, as DNA: TGTGCCAGCAGGCAGGGCCAAGAGACCCAGTACTTC. The full variable domain, completed using reference TRBV25-1 and TRBJ2-5, is EADIYQTPRYLVIGTGKKITLECSQTMGHDKMYWYQQDPGMELHLIHYSYGVNSTEKGDLSSESTVSRIRTEHFPLTLESARPSHTSQYLCASRQGQETQYFGPGTRLLVL.

This rearrangement joins TRBV28 to TRBJ1-1, with D tentatively TRBD1 (6 bases). In germline, CDR1 is MDHEN, CDR2 SYDVKM. There are 11 residues in the CDR3. Trimming stripped 6 bases from V and 10 bases from J, with 12 bases between. The CDR3 DNA reads TGTGCCAGCAGACAGGGTGGGATAGCTTTCTTT. It encodes CASRQGGIAFF.

In DNA form, the CDR3 reads TGTGCCAGCAGCTGGACTAGCGGCCCTGATACGCAGTATTTT. Amino acid sequence: CASSWTSGPDTQYF. V usage is TRBV7-2 and J usage is TRBJ2-3, with 10 bases fitting TRBD2. With V trimmed by 4 bases and J by 6 bases, 4 bases remained unmatched. The CDR3 runs 14 residues. Per the germline V gene, CDR1 is SGHTA and CDR2 is FQGNSA.

V gene TRBV2 combines with J gene TRBJ1-4; no firm D call. The CDR3 spans 14 residues. Germline assignment: CDR1 SNHLY and CDR2 FYNNEI. The V end was cut by 2 bases, the J end by 7 bases, with 11 bases between. The CDR3 loop reads CASSETGGSEKLFF. The CDR3 DNA sequence: TGTGCCAGCAGTGAAACGGGAGGGAGTGAAAAACTGTTTTTT.